Each of the 29 T cell receptor beta chains below was sequenced from the same sample in a study of control samples from healthy donors and cancer patients. Sequencing used immunoSEQ multiplex PCR; TCRdb keeps in-frame clones, though not all of them. The table records approximately 90,000 clones, 80% to 95% of them present only once. Sequenced: blood. These receptors were obtained from a woman in her twenties or thirties in good health.

The chain is built from TRBV4-2 and TRBJ2-1; 7 bases are a match to TRBD2. The length of the CDR3 is 16 residues. Germline V lookup: CDR1 LGHNA, CDR2 YNFKEQ. V shed 0 bases and J 4 bases; nucleotides not matched to a gene: 6. This chain's CDR3 is CASSQDEPGGYNEQFF. CDR3 coding DNA: TGTGCCAGCAGCCAAGATGAACCGGGAGGATACAATGAGCAGTTCTTC.

V gene TRBV7-2 combines with J gene TRBJ1-2; D gene ambiguous. V dropped 5 bases and J dropped 4 bases, with 11 bases sitting between them. The germline V gene encodes CDR1 SGHTA and CDR2 FQGNSA. CDR3 size: 13 residues. The CDR3 DNA reads TGTGCCAGCAGCAAGACCAAAATCTATGGCTACACCTTC. Its protein product is CASSKTKIYGYTF.

J is TRBJ1-3 and V is TRBV28; maybe TRBD1 (5 bases). The germline V and J ends were trimmed by 3 bases and 4 bases, with 13 bases remaining between them. The germline CDR1 and CDR2 sequences are MDHEN and SYDVKM. CDR3 length equals 15 residues. CDR3 region: CASSLDEGFGNTIYF. DNA of the CDR3: TGTGCCAGCAGTTTGGATGAGGGGTTCGGAAACACCATATATTTT.

The chain uses TRBV28 and TRBJ1-2, with D perhaps matching TRBD1 (6 bases). The CDR3 has 18 amino acids. The V end lost 6 bases, the J end lost 6 bases, and 29 bases lay between the germline ends. Germline CDR1 and CDR2: MDHEN and SYDVKM. The CDR3, as DNA: TGTGCCAGCAGCTCAACTGGGGCAGGGGATAGGTGGGGAAATGGCTACACCTTC. Protein: CASSSTGAGDRWGNGYTF.

The V call is TRBV29-1, the J call TRBJ1-1; D gene ambiguous. Trimming shortened V by 5 bases and J by 0 bases, and 7 bases separated the two germline ends. Germline lookup yields CDR1 SQVTM and CDR2 ANQGSEA. The length of the CDR3 is 12 residues. The chain's CDR3 is CSVSLLNTEAFF. For the CDR3, the DNA is TGCAGCGTTAGCCTATTGAACACTGAAGCTTTCTTT.

V and J are TRBV5-1 and TRBJ1-3; TRBD1 matches at 7 bases. Trimming removed 3 bases from V and 1 base from J; junction bases left unmatched: 7. Per the germline V gene, CDR1 is SGHRS and CDR2 is YFSETQ. The CDR3 loop spans 16 amino acids. CDR3: CASSYSTGISGNTIYF. The CDR3 DNA reads as TGCGCCAGCAGCTATTCGACAGGGATTTCTGGAAACACCATATATTTT.

The chain combines TRBV14 with TRBJ1-1; no definite D call. The CDR3 contains 14 residues. The germline V and J ends were trimmed by 0 bases and 12 bases, with 17 bases remaining between them. The V gene's germline CDR1 is SGHDN and CDR2 FVKESK. The CDR3: CASSQEEGPRRTFF. CDR3 in DNA: TGTGCCAGCAGCCAAGAGGAAGGACCCCGGAGGACTTTCTTT.

CDR3 nucleotide sequence: TGTGCCAGCAGCCGAGGACGGGCGGAAGCTTTCTTT. This gives the protein CASSRGRAEAFF. The V call is TRBV5-4, the J call TRBJ1-1, with D unclear. Germline V lookup: CDR1 SGHNT, CDR2 YYREEE (reference sequence). Trimming removed 4 bases at V and 8 bases at J, with 12 bases between. The CDR3 is 12 amino acids.

V gene TRBV29-1 combines with J gene TRBJ1-2; TRBD1 matches at 7 bases. J gave up 2 bases and V 4 bases, and 10 bases lay outside the gene matches. The CDR3 runs to 15 residues. Looked up from germline, CDR1 is SQVTM and CDR2 is ANQGSEA. The CDR3, as DNA: TGCAGCGTTGCCCCGGTGTCAGGGGGGAACTATGGCTACACCTTC. It codes for CSVAPVSGGNYGYTF. Based on the CDR3 plus reference TRBV29-1 and TRBJ1-2, the full variable domain is SAVISQKPSRDICQRGTSLTIQCQVDSQVTMMFWYRQQPGQSLTLIATANQGSEATYESGFVIDKFPISRPNLTFSTLTVSNMSPEDSSIYLCSVAPVSGGNYGYTFGSGTRLTVV.

V gene TRBV6-1 combines with J gene TRBJ1-4; 8 nucleotides match TRBD1. Germline V gene data show CDR1 as MNHNS and CDR2 as SASEGT. Germline trimming cut 3 bases from V and 0 bases from J; bases unmatched to any gene: 9. The CDR3 has 18 residues. The CDR3 protein is CASSDRTGIPATNEKLFF. CDR3 sequence (DNA): TGTGCCAGCAGTGACCGGACAGGGATTCCCGCAACTAATGAAAAACTGTTTTTT.

The rearrangement links TRBV19 to TRBJ2-7; possible D gene TRBD1, 6 bases. Germline assignment: CDR1 LNHDA and CDR2 SQIVND (reference sequence). V was clipped by 2 bases and J by 3 bases, with 8 bases between them. There are 13 residues in the CDR3. The CDR3 sequence is CASSIRGHYEQYF. The CDR3 coding sequence is TGTGCCAGTAGTATAAGGGGACACTACGAGCAGTACTTC.

The chain has TRBV9 and TRBJ1-2; 8 bases match TRBD1. The V gene end was trimmed by 3 bases and the J gene end by 1 base; junction bases not matched to a gene: 5. Germline CDR1 and CDR2: SGDLS and YYNGEE. CDR3 length equals 15 residues. The CDR3 bases are TGTGCCAGCAGCGGGTTGGACAGGGTTAACTATGGCTACACCTTC. Protein product: CASSGLDRVNYGYTF.

V usage is TRBV11-2 and J usage is TRBJ1-1; D is undetermined. Looked up from germline, CDR1 is SGHAT and CDR2 is FQNNGV. The CDR3 consists of 13 residues. V was trimmed by 0 bases and J by 11 bases, leaving 13 bases between them. CDR3 region: CASSLEFGTRAFF. DNA for the CDR3: TGTGCCAGCAGCTTAGAATTTGGAACGCGGGCTTTCTTT.

The V call is TRBV6-6, the J call TRBJ2-2; possible D gene TRBD2, 5 bases. V was clipped by 4 bases and J by 8 bases, with 14 bases between them. Germline-derived CDR1 and CDR2 are MNHNY and SVGAGI (reference sequence). The CDR3 is 14 residues long. The DNA for the CDR3 is TGTGCCAGCAGTTCTAGCTTCGGGAAGGGGGAGCTGTTTTTT. This translates into CASSSSFGKGELFF.

The chain couples TRBV19 to TRBJ2-1; 8 bases line up with TRBD2. J lost 3 bases, V lost 2 bases, and 3 bases had no gene match. The CDR3 covers 15 residues. Looked up from germline, CDR1 is LNHDA and CDR2 is SQIVND (reference sequence). The CDR3 region is CASSITGTSYNEQFF. CDR3 in DNA: TGTGCCAGTAGTATAACTGGGACTAGCTACAATGAGCAGTTCTTC. The full variable domain, in which reference TRBV19 and TRBJ2-1 provide the parts outside the CDR3, is DGGITQSPKYLFRKEGQNVTLSCEQNLNHDAMYWYRQDPGQGLRLIYYSQIVNDFQKGDIAEGYSVSREKKESFPLTVTSAQKNPTAFYLCASSITGTSYNEQFFGPGTRLTVL.

The V and J genes are TRBV5-1 and TRBJ2-1; possible D gene TRBD2, 5 bases. The CDR3 is made up of 17 amino acids. Germline-derived CDR1 and CDR2 are SGHRS and YFSETQ. The V gene lost 0 bases and the J gene lost 8 bases, with 21 bases spanning the gap. CDR3 bases: TGCGCCAGCAGCTTGGATGGACGGGGAGTTTCGATCGATGAGCAGTTCTTC. Protein sequence: CASSLDGRGVSIDEQFF. Full variable domain (outside the CDR3, taken from reference TRBV5-1 and TRBJ2-1): KAGVTQTPRYLIKTRGQQVTLSCSPISGHRSVSWYQQTPGQGLQFLFEYFSETQRNKGNFPGRFSGRQFSNSRSEMNVSTLELGDSALYLCASSLDGRGVSIDEQFFGPGTRLTVL.

The rearrangement uses TRBV6-1 and TRBJ1-6; perhaps TRBD1 as D (6 bases). Trimming removed 1 base at V and 10 bases at J, with 14 bases between. Germline V gene sequence: CDR1 MNHNS, CDR2 SASEGT. This CDR3 has 15 residues. CDR3: CASSEDHRANSPLHF. DNA of the CDR3: TGTGCCAGCAGTGAAGATCACAGGGCAAACTCACCCCTCCACTTT.

The chain recombines TRBV7-2 with TRBJ2-3; D possibly corresponds to TRBD2 (7 bases). The CDR3 extends over 15 amino acids. CDR1 and CDR2 from the germline V gene are SGHTA and FQGNSA. Trimming pared 2 bases from V and 6 bases from J, leaving 15 bases between. CDR3 residues: CASSLRGGFIDTQYF. Here the CDR3 DNA reads TGTGCCAGCAGCTTAAGGGGGGGGTTTATTGATACGCAGTATTTT.

J is TRBJ2-5 and V is TRBV29-1; 10 nucleotides align to TRBD2. The V and J ends lost 6 bases and 1 base, in that order; junction bases with no gene match: 17. CDR3 length: 18 amino acids. Germline V CDR1 and CDR2: SQVTM, ANQGSEA. CDR3: CSVERLAGYGGAQETQYF. The CDR3 coding sequence is TGCAGCGTGGAAAGACTAGCGGGTTATGGGGGGGCCCAAGAGACCCAGTACTTC.

The J gene is TRBJ2-7, the V gene TRBV6-5, with 7 bases lining up with TRBD2. With V trimmed by 6 bases and J by 5 bases, 10 bases remained unmatched. Per the germline V gene, CDR1 is MNHEY and CDR2 is SVGAGI. The length of the CDR3 is 14 residues. This chain's CDR3 is CASSHGTNSHEQYF. In nucleotides, the CDR3 is TGTGCCAGCAGCCACGGGACTAATTCTCACGAGCAGTACTTC.

The CDR3 DNA reads as TGTGCCAGCAGTTACCCAGGGTTCTATGGCTACACCTTC. Encoded protein: CASSYPGFYGYTF. This chain connects TRBV6-6 to TRBJ1-2; a possible D gene is TRBD1 (5 bases). There are 13 residues in the CDR3. Germline lookup yields CDR1 MNHNY and CDR2 SVGAGI (reference sequence). The V end lost 2 bases, the J end lost 4 bases, and 8 bases lay between the germline ends.

The rearrangement uses TRBV5-4 and TRBJ1-2; 7 nucleotides match TRBD1. V lost 0 bases to trimming and J lost 2 bases; unmatched junction nucleotides: 4. Per the germline V gene, CDR1 is SGHNT and CDR2 is YYREEE (reference sequence). The CDR3 runs 15 residues. CDR3 region: CASSLGGGQNYGYTF. The CDR3 DNA reads as TGTGCCAGCAGCTTGGGGGGGGGACAGAACTATGGCTACACCTTC.

This rearrangement joins TRBV30 to TRBJ2-1; 10 bases agree with TRBD2. The CDR3 has 15 residues. Germline V gene lookup returns CDR1 GTSNPN and CDR2 SVGIG (reference sequence). V trimming: 0 bases; J trimming: 3 bases; junction bases outside the gene matches: 2. As DNA, the CDR3 is TGTGCCTGGAGTGTAAGACTAGCGGGCTACAATGAGCAGTTCTTC. The encoded protein is CAWSVRLAGYNEQFF.

This clone was observed a handful of times. The gene calls are TRBV28 and TRBJ1-2; 7 positions match TRBD1. The V and J ends lost 0 bases and 2 bases, in that order; junction bases with no gene match: 3. CDR3 size: 15 residues. The germline gives CDR1 MDHEN, CDR2 SYDVKM. The CDR3 DNA follows: TGTGCCAGCAGTTTATGGGGGACAGCGAACTATGGCTACACCTTC. Amino acids: CASSLWGTANYGYTF.

The chain employs TRBV4-2 and TRBJ1-5; 7 bases are shared with TRBD1. CDR3 length: 16 amino acids. Germline assignment: CDR1 LGHNA and CDR2 YNFKEQ. J was trimmed by 3 bases and V by 0 bases; bases with no gene match: 5. CDR3 residues: CASSQDPGTVNQPQHF. The CDR3 DNA sequence: TGTGCCAGCAGCCAAGATCCCGGGACAGTCAATCAGCCCCAGCATTTT.

The genes are TRBV7-2 and TRBJ2-2, with D uncertain. Germline values: CDR1 SGHTA, CDR2 FQGNSA. This CDR3 spans 15 amino acids. Trimming took 3 bases from V and 0 from J, leaving 8 bases between them. The CDR3 sequence is CASSFSRTNTGELFF. In DNA form, the CDR3 reads TGTGCCAGCAGCTTTAGTCGAACGAACACCGGGGAGCTGTTTTTT.

This clone was seen once. The genes are TRBV3-1 (or the pseudogene TRBV3-2) and TRBJ2-1; TRBD2 matches at 9 bases. After removal of 4 bases from V and 9 bases from J, the junction contained 1 base not matched to a gene. Germline V CDR1 and CDR2: LGHDT, YNNKEL (reference sequence). The CDR3 totals 12 residues. For the CDR3, the DNA is TGTGCCAGCAGCCGACTAGCGGCTGAGCAGTTCTTC. It specifies CASSRLAAEQFF.

V gene TRBV20-1 combines with J gene TRBJ1-1; D unresolved. The V and J ends lost 3 bases and 6 bases respectively, with 8 bases between them. The germline gives CDR1 DFQATT, CDR2 SNEGSKA (reference sequence). CDR3 length equals 11 residues. The CDR3 DNA reads as TGCAGTGCTAGGGGGATGGCTGAAGCTTTCTTT. Encoded protein: CSARGMAEAFF.

V and J are TRBV7-9 and TRBJ2-1, with D perhaps TRBD2 (6 bases). Germline-derived CDR1 and CDR2 are SEHNR and FQNEAQ (reference sequence). The CDR3 is made up of 14 amino acids. Trimming left V 2 bases short and J 6 bases short, with 11 bases between. CDR3 DNA: TGTGCCAGCAGCTTATCGGGAGTGGGCAATGAGCAGTTCTTC. Its translation: CASSLSGVGNEQFF.